The clone carrying this T cell receptor beta chain was seen a handful of times. One end of the junction does not line up with germline, which may come from a read error. These data are taken from a study of blood T cell repertoires in COVID-19. Turning to the study itself: The United States, Italy and Spain supplied acute and convalescent COVID-19 samples.

Here immunoSEQ multiplex PCR was the method, and the copy in TCRdb shows in-frame clones only, minus some. The data hold hundreds of thousands of clones, with around nine tenths observed a single time. CDR3 length: 13 residues. Germline loops: CDR1 SGHVS, CDR2 FQNEAQ. This clonotype was sampled from a man aged 65 to 85 with acute or convalescent COVID-19. The sample was peripheral blood. The rearrangement links TRBV7-8 to TRBJ2-3; 10 nucleotides line up with TRBD2. The CDR3 DNA reads as TGTGCCAGCAGCTTAGGAGAGCGGGGGGGCGCACATTTT. Translation gives CASSLGERGGAHF.